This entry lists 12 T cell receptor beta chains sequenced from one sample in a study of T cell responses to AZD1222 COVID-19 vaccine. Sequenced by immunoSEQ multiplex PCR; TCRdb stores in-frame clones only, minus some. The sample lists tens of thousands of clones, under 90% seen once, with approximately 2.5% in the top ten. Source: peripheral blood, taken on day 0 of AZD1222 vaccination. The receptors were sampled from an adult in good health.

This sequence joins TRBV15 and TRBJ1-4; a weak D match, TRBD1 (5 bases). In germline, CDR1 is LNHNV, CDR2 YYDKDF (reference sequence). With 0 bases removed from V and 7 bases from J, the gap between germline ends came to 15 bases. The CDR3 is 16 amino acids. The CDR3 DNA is TGTGCCACCAGCAGAGAATGGGGCAAGGAGGGTGAAAAACTGTTTTTT. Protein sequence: CATSREWGKEGEKLFF. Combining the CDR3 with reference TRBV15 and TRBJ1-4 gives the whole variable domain DAMVIQNPRYQVTQFGKPVTLSCSQTLNHNVMYWYQQKSSQAPKLLFHYYDKDFNNEADTPDNFQSRRPNTSFCFLDIRSPGLGDTAMYLCATSREWGKEGEKLFFGSGTQLSVL.

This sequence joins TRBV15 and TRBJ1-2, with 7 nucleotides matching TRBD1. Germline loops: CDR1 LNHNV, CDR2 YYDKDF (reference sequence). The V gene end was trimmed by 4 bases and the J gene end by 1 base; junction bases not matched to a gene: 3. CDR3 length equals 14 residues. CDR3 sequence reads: CATSTGGGNYGYTF. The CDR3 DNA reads TGTGCCACCAGCACAGGGGGTGGTAACTATGGCTACACCTTC.

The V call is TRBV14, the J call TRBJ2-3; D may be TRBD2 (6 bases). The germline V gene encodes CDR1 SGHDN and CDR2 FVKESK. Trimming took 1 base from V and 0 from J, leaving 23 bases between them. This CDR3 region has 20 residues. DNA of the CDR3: TGTGCCAGCAGCCAAGGCCTGGGCCTAGCGCAGTTCACTAGCACAGATACGCAGTATTTT. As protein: CASSQGLGLAQFTSTDTQYF. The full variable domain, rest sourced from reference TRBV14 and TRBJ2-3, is EAGVTQFPSHSVIEKGQTVTLRCDPISGHDNLYWYRRVMGKEIKFLLHFVKESKQDESGMPNNRFLAERTGGTYSTLKVQPAELEDSGVYFCASSQGLGLAQFTSTDTQYFGPGTRLTVL.

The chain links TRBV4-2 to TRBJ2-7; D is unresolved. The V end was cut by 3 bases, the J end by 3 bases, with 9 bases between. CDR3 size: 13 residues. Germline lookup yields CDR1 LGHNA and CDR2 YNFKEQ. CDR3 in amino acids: CASSHSYSYEQYF. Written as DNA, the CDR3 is TGTGCCAGCAGCCACTCATACAGCTACGAGCAGTACTTC.

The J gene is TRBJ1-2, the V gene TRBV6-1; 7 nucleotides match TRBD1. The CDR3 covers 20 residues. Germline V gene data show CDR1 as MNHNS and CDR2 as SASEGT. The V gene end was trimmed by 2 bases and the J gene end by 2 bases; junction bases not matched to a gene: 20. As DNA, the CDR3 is TGTGCCAGCAGTGAATCGGATACTCCGAGGAGGGGGACAGACAACTATGGCTACACCTTC. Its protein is CASSESDTPRRGTDNYGYTF.

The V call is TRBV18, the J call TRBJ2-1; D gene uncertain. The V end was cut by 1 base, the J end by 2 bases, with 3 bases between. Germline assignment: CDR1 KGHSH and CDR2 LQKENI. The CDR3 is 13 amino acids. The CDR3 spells CASSPLTYNEQFF. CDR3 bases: TGTGCCAGCTCACCACTGACCTACAATGAGCAGTTCTTC.

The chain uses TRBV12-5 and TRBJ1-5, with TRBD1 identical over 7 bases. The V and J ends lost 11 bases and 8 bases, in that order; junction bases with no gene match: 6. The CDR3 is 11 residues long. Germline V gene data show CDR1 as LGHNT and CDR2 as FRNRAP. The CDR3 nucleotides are TGTGCTTCGCAGGGGGATGAGCCCCAGCATTTT. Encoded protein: CASQGDEPQHF. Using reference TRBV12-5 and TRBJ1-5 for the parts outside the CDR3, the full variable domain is DARVTQTPRHKVTEMGQEVTMRCQPILGHNTVFWYRQTMMQGLELLAYFRNRAPLDDSGMPKDRFSAEMPDATLATLKIQPSEPRDSAVYFCASQGDEPQHFGDGTRLSIL.

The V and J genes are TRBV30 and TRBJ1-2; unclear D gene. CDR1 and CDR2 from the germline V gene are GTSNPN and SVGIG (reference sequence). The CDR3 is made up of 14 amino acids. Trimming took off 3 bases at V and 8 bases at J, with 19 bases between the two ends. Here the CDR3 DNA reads TGTGCCTGGAGGCCCCCCCAAGGCCGGCGCGGCTACACCTTC. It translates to CAWRPPQGRRGYTF.

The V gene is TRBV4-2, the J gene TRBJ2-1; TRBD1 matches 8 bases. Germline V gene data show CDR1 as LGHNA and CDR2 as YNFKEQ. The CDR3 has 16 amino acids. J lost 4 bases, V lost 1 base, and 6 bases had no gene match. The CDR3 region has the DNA TGTGCCAGCAGCCAAGTTGCAGGGGGCGAATACAATGAGCAGTTCTTC. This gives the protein CASSQVAGGEYNEQFF.

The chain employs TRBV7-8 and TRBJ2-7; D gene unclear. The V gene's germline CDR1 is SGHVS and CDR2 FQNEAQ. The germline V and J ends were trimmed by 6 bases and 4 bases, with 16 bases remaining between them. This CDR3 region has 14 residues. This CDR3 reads CASSAKVYTYEQYF. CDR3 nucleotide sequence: TGTGCCAGCAGTGCGAAGGTGTACACTTACGAGCAGTACTTC.

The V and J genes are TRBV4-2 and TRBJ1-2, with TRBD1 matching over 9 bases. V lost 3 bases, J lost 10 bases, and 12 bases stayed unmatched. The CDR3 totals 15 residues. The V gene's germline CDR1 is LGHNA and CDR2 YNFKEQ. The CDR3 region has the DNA TGTGCCAGCAGCCAGATGGACAGGGGATTAAGTAACTACACCTTC. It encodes CASSQMDRGLSNYTF.

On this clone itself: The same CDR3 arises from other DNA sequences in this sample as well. This CDR3 reads CASSLLGQGIYEQYF. In nucleotides, the CDR3 is TGTGCCAGCAGTTTGCTCGGACAGGGAATCTACGAGCAGTACTTC. The chain is built from TRBV27 and TRBJ2-7, with 8 bases that match TRBD1. The CDR3 contains 15 residues. The V segment lost 3 bases and the J segment 3 bases; nucleotides outside the gene matches: 7. Per the germline V gene, CDR1 is MNHEY and CDR2 is SMNVEV (reference sequence).